This entry describes one TCR beta chain. The read stops 3 residues short of the end of the CDR3; the missing end is completed from the germline J gene. Profiled with immunoSEQ multiplex PCR; TCRdb holds only in-frame clones, not every one. This set yields roughly 50,000 clones and no singletons; the top ten hold less than 4%. CDR1 SGHVS and CDR2 FNYEAQ come from the germline V gene. The CDR3 has 13 residues. This entry belongs to a study of T cell clonality in common variable immunodeficiency. Material: peripheral blood mononuclear cells. This clonotype was sampled from a person between 18 and 75 years old in good health. V and J are TRBV7-6 and TRBJ1-2; D is unclear. The CDR3 here is CASSLLDIYDYTF. Incomplete CDR3 DNA: TGTGCCAGCAGCTTACTCGATATCTACGAC.